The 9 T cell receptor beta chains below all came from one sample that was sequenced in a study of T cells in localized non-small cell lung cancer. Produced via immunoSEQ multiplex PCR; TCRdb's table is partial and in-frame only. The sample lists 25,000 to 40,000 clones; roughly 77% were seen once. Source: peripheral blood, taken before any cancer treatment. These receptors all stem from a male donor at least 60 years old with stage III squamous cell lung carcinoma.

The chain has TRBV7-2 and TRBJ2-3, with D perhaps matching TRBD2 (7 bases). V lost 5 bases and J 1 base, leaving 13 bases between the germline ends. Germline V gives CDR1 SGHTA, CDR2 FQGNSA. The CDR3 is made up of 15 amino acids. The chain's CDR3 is CASSRGGRGTDTQYF. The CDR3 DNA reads TGTGCCAGCAGCCGCGGGGGCCGGGGCACAGATACGCAGTATTTT.

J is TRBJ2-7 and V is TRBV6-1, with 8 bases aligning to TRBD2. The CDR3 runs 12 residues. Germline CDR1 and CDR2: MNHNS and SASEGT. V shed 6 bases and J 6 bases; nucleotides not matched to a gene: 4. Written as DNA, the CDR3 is TGTGCCAGCAGAAGCGGGAGCCTCGAGCAGTACTTC. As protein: CASRSGSLEQYF.

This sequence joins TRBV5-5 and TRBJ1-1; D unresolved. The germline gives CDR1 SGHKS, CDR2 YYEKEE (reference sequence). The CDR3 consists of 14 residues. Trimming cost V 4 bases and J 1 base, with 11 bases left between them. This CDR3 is CASSVVAGNTEAFF. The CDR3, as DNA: TGTGCCAGCAGCGTCGTTGCAGGGAACACTGAAGCTTTCTTT.

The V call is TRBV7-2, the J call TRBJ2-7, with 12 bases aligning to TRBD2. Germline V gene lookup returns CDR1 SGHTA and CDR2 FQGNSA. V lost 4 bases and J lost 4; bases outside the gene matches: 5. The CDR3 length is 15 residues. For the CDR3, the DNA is TGTGCCAGCAGCTACCTAGCGGGAGGGGGGTACGAGCAGTACTTC. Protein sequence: CASSYLAGGGYEQYF.

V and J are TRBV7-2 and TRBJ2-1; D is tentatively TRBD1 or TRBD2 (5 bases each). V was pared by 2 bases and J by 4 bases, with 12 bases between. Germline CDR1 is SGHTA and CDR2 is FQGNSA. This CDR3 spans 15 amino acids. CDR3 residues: CASSLRGSDYNEQFF. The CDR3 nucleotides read TGTGCCAGCAGCTTACGGGGCAGCGATTACAATGAGCAGTTCTTC.

CDR3 in amino acids: CSVGQSYGYTF. The CDR3 nucleotides read TGCAGCGTTGGACAGTCCTATGGCTACACCTTC. The chain recombines TRBV20-1 with TRBJ1-2, with D perhaps matching TRBD1 (6 bases). The CDR3 extends over 11 amino acids. The germline V gene has CDR1 DFQATT and CDR2 SNEGSKA (reference sequence).

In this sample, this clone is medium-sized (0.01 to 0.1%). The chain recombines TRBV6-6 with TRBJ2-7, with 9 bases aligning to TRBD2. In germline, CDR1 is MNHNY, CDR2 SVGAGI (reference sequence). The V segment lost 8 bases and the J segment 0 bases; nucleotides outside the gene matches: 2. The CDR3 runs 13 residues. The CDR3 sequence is CASCSGSSYEQYF. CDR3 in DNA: TGTGCCAGCTGTAGCGGGAGCTCCTACGAGCAGTACTTC.

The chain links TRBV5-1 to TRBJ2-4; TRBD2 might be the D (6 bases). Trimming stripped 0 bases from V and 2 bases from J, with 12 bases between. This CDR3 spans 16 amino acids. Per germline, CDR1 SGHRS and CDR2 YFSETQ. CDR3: CASSLATGSTKNIQYF. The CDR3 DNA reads TGCGCCAGCAGCTTGGCAACCGGGAGTACCAAAAACATTCAGTACTTC.

CDR3 amino acids: CASSRAWIHEQFF. CDR3 in DNA: TGTGCCAGCAGCCGGGCGTGGATCCATGAGCAGTTCTTC. The chain is built from TRBV6-6 and TRBJ2-1; no reliable D call. Germline CDR1 MNHNY, CDR2 SVGAGI (reference sequence). The CDR3 is made up of 13 amino acids. Trimming left V 6 bases short and J 8 bases short, with 14 bases between.